Shown below are 4 T cell receptor beta chains from a single sample sequenced in a study of early T cells in non-severe SARS-CoV-2 infection. TCRdb re-called the 5' RACE reads with MiXCR, one entry per CDR3 protein. The table has 55,000 to 85,000 distinct CDR3 sequences, more than 8% seen once; the top ten hold 15% to 18%. Source: whole blood, taken at baseline. The receptors shown here come from an adult who was a healthcare worker with PCR-confirmed SARS-CoV-2 infection or an uninfected control (not recorded which).

This clonotype was observed many times. The chain is built from TRBV12-5 and TRBJ2-1; TRBD1 agrees at 12 bases. The CDR3 totals 16 residues. The germline CDR1 and CDR2 sequences are LGHNT and FRNRAP. V dropped 6 bases and J dropped 9; count of bases not matched to a gene: 12. The CDR3: CASGPLTGQGAREQFF. In nucleotides, the CDR3 is TGTGCTAGTGGCCCCCTTACGGGACAGGGGGCCCGTGAGCAGTTCTTC.

The rearrangement uses TRBV7-9 and TRBJ1-4; D is perhaps TRBD1 (6 bases). The V gene's germline CDR1 is SEHNR and CDR2 FQNEAQ (reference sequence). There are 13 residues in the CDR3. Trimming removed 5 bases from V and 7 bases from J, with 11 bases in between. CDR3 amino acids: CASSPGQTEKLFF. CDR3 coding DNA: TGTGCCAGCAGCCCAGGACAGACTGAAAAACTGTTTTTT.

This chain joins TRBV10-3 and TRBJ2-2; 8 positions agree with TRBD2. Germline V lookup: CDR1 ENHRY, CDR2 SYGVKD. This CDR3 contains 14 residues. V shed 8 bases, J shed 5 bases, and the junction held 7 bases outside the gene matches. CDR3 in amino acids: CAIGSGTSTGELFF. As DNA, the CDR3 is TGTGCCATCGGTAGCGGGACTTCGACCGGGGAGCTGTTTTTT.

The V gene is TRBV12-3 or TRBV12-4, the J gene TRBJ2-7; 8 nucleotides match TRBD1. Unmatched junction bases numbered 4, after V lost 1 base and J lost 5 bases. This CDR3 is built from 14 residues. CDR3 sequence: CASSLEDRGDEQYF. In DNA, the CDR3 is TGTGCCAGCAGTTTAGAAGACAGGGGCGACGAGCAGTACTTC.